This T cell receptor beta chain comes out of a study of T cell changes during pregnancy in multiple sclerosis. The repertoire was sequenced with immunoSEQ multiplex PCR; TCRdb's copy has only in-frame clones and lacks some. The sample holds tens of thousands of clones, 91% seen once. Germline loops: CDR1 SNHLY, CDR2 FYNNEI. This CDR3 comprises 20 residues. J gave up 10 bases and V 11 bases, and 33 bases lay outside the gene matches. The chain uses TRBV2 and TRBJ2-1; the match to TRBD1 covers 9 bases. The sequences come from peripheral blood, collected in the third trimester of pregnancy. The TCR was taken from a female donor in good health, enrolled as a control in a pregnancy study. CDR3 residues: CAGLVPIWTGAALNSPEQFF. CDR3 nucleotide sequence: TGTGCCGGATTGGTTCCCATATGGACAGGGGCCGCATTGAACAGCCCAGAGCAGTTCTTC.